One and the same sample provided the 20 T cell receptor beta chains below, sequenced in a study of T cell responses to AZD1222 COVID-19 vaccine. Profiled with immunoSEQ multiplex PCR; TCRdb holds only in-frame clones, not every one. Here the sample spans 100,000 to 120,000 clones, 88% being singletons. Here the sequenced sample was peripheral blood, taken on day 0 of AZD1222 vaccination. These TCRs come from an adult in good health.

The chain couples TRBV5-1 to TRBJ2-3; 7 nucleotides align to TRBD2. The V segment lost 4 bases and the J segment 13 bases; nucleotides outside the gene matches: 18. The CDR3 has 15 amino acids. The germline V gene encodes CDR1 SGHRS and CDR2 YFSETQ. The DNA for the CDR3 is TGCGCCAGCAGCATGGACCAAGCGGGACCCCGTGGGGAGTATTTT. The encoded protein is CASSMDQAGPRGEYF.

The V gene is TRBV6-6, the J gene TRBJ1-1; D not certain. CDR1 is MNHNY and CDR2 is SVGAGI in the germline V gene (reference sequence). The CDR3 length is 15 residues. The ends were cut back, 4 bases at V and 1 base at J, with 13 bases in the middle. The chain's CDR3 is CASSSFGRSNTEAFF. The CDR3 DNA reads as TGTGCCAGCAGTTCCTTCGGGAGGTCGAACACTGAAGCTTTCTTT.

This chain connects TRBV18 to TRBJ1-5; D remains ambiguous. Germline V gene data show CDR1 as KGHSH and CDR2 as LQKENI. The CDR3 loop spans 14 amino acids. V was cut by 2 bases and J by 5 bases, with 10 bases left in between. CDR3 in amino acids: CASSPGPWDQPQHF. CDR3 nucleotides: TGTGCCAGCTCACCAGGGCCTTGGGATCAGCCCCAGCATTTT.

The rearrangement uses TRBV19 and TRBJ1-5, with a tentative D call TRBD1 (5 bases). CDR3 length: 14 amino acids. Per germline, CDR1 LNHDA and CDR2 SQIVND (reference sequence). The V gene lost 3 bases and the J gene lost 6 bases, with 12 bases spanning the gap. CDR3 DNA: TGTGCCAGTAGTATTGCCCAGGGAGCTCAGCCCCAGCATTTT. It is translated as CASSIAQGAQPQHF. The full variable domain, in which reference TRBV19 and TRBJ1-5 provide the parts outside the CDR3, is DGGITQSPKYLFRKEGQNVTLSCEQNLNHDAMYWYRQDPGQGLRLIYYSQIVNDFQKGDIAEGYSVSREKKESFPLTVTSAQKNPTAFYLCASSIAQGAQPQHFGDGTRLSIL.

The chain links TRBV19 to TRBJ2-7; D unresolved. Germline V CDR1 and CDR2: LNHDA, SQIVND (reference sequence). Trimming took 4 bases from V and 6 from J, leaving 10 bases between them. The CDR3 has 12 amino acids. CDR3 in DNA: TGTGCCAGTAGTAGCTCAGGCGGCGAGCAGTACTTC. It is translated as CASSSSGGEQYF.

The V and J genes are TRBV7-6 and TRBJ2-2; D is possibly TRBD1 (6 bases). V lost 5 bases, J lost 0 bases, and 13 bases lay in between. This CDR3 has 16 residues. Germline V lookup: CDR1 SGHVS, CDR2 FNYEAQ. The CDR3 protein is CASSRETGTNTGELFF. Here the CDR3 DNA reads TGTGCCAGCAGCCGGGAAACAGGGACGAACACCGGGGAGCTGTTTTTT.

V gene TRBV28 combines with J gene TRBJ1-2, with D possibly being TRBD1 (6 bases). Germline CDR1 reads MDHEN; CDR2 reads SYDVKM. Trimming stripped 4 bases from V and 8 bases from J, with 17 bases between. The CDR3 spans 14 residues. The CDR3 DNA reads as TGTGCCAGCAGTTCCGGGGGGCAGGGACGCGGCTACACCTTC. This codes for CASSSGGQGRGYTF.

The chain combines TRBV14 with TRBJ2-7; 12 bases are shared with TRBD2. The CDR3 is 16 amino acids. Germline lookup yields CDR1 SGHDN and CDR2 FVKESK. V gave up 6 bases and J gave up 0 bases; unmatched junction bases: 6. The CDR3 nucleotides are TGTGCCAGCAGTCTCCTAGCGGGAGGGAGCTCCTACGAGCAGTACTTC. Its translation is CASSLLAGGSSYEQYF. The variable domain in full, completed from reference TRBV14 and TRBJ2-7, reads EAGVTQFPSHSVIEKGQTVTLRCDPISGHDNLYWYRRVMGKEIKFLLHFVKESKQDESGMPNNRFLAERTGGTYSTLKVQPAELEDSGVYFCASSLLAGGSSYEQYFGPGTRLTVT.

The chain couples TRBV7-2 to TRBJ2-5, with D uncertain. Germline V gene sequence: CDR1 SGHTA, CDR2 FQGNSA. Trimming stripped 5 bases from V and 1 base from J, with 14 bases between. The CDR3 contains 15 residues. CDR3 region: CASSPDGFPQETQYF. CDR3 sequence (DNA): TGTGCCAGCAGCCCGGACGGATTCCCCCAAGAGACCCAGTACTTC.

CDR3 in DNA: TGCGCCAGCAAGCCGGGCTTGAGCAATCAGCCCCAGCATTTT. The encoded protein is CASKPGLSNQPQHF. V usage is TRBV5-1 and J usage is TRBJ1-5; D is unclear. Germline CDR1 is SGHRS and CDR2 is YFSETQ. This CDR3 has 14 amino acids. V was shortened by 6 bases and J by 1 base, with 11 bases between the two germline ends.

V usage is TRBV7-7 and J usage is TRBJ2-3, with 10 bases matching TRBD2. The CDR3 spans 18 residues. V lost 4 bases and J lost 0; bases outside the gene matches: 10. The germline V gene encodes CDR1 SSHAT and CDR2 FNYEAQ (reference sequence). The chain's CDR3 is CASSCWTSGFSSTDTQYF. The CDR3 DNA reads as TGTGCCAGCAGCTGCTGGACTAGCGGATTTTCTAGCACAGATACGCAGTATTTT.

The chain couples TRBV7-2 to TRBJ2-7; TRBD2 agrees at 9 bases. Trimming at V came to 2 bases and at J to 3 bases, leaving 11 bases not matched to a gene. Germline V gene sequence: CDR1 SGHTA, CDR2 FQGNSA. There are 17 residues in the CDR3. This CDR3 is CASSLRVGGRVFYEQYF. The CDR3, as DNA: TGTGCCAGCAGCTTAAGGGTCGGCGGGAGGGTCTTCTACGAGCAGTACTTC.

The chain is built from TRBV4-3 and TRBJ1-4, with 8 bases lining up with TRBD1. Germline loops: CDR1 LGHNA, CDR2 YSLEER. The CDR3 consists of 13 residues. Unmatched junction bases numbered 2, after V lost 3 bases and J lost 8 bases. This chain's CDR3 is CASSQDREEKLFF. In DNA form, the CDR3 reads TGCGCCAGCAGCCAGGACAGGGAGGAAAAACTGTTTTTT.

The J gene is TRBJ1-5, the V gene TRBV19; D perhaps matches TRBD1 (5 bases). This CDR3 spans 16 amino acids. Germline values: CDR1 LNHDA, CDR2 SQIVND (reference sequence). V was cut by 3 bases and J by 2 bases, with 14 bases left in between. The CDR3 coding sequence is TGTGCCAGTAGTATTTTGGGGCGCGGGGGCAATCAGCCCCAGCATTTT. Protein: CASSILGRGGNQPQHF.

This chain links TRBV3-1 (or the pseudogene TRBV3-2) with TRBJ1-5; D is unclear. CDR1 is LGHDT and CDR2 is YNNKEL in the germline V gene (reference sequence). There are 13 residues in the CDR3. The V and J ends lost 5 bases and 4 bases respectively, with 9 bases between them. CDR3 sequence reads: CASSVERNQPQHF. CDR3 in DNA: TGTGCCAGCAGCGTGGAAAGGAATCAGCCCCAGCATTTT.

The chain has TRBV7-2 and TRBJ1-5; D may be TRBD1 (6 bases). V lost 4 bases to trimming and J lost 0 bases, with 22 bases between them. Looked up from germline, CDR1 is SGHTA and CDR2 is FQGNSA. The CDR3 extends over 19 amino acids. The CDR3 DNA follows: TGTGCCAGCAGCTCAAAGACAGGATCAACCCCCTATAGCAATCAGCCCCAGCATTTT. It encodes CASSSKTGSTPYSNQPQHF.

This clone turned up a few times. The V and J genes are TRBV10-1 and TRBJ1-3; D remains ambiguous. V was clipped by 6 bases and J by 2 bases, with 14 bases between them. Germline V gene sequence: CDR1 WNHNN, CDR2 SYGVQD (reference sequence). The CDR3 runs to 15 residues. The CDR3 protein is CASSPHGRTGNTIYF. Written as DNA, the CDR3 is TGCGCCAGCAGCCCACATGGACGGACTGGAAACACCATATATTTT.

The V and J genes are TRBV7-9 and TRBJ2-1; 9 nucleotides match TRBD1. The CDR3 spans 14 residues. Losses at the gene ends were 3 bases for V and 13 bases for J; bases not matched to a gene: 10. The germline V gene encodes CDR1 SEHNR and CDR2 FQNEAQ (reference sequence). The CDR3 sequence is CASSFGWGQGTQFF. The CDR3 DNA follows: TGTGCCAGCAGCTTCGGGTGGGGACAGGGCACCCAGTTCTTC.

The chain combines TRBV16 with TRBJ1-5; D is perhaps TRBD1 (6 bases). The CDR3 is 16 amino acids. Germline CDR1 and CDR2: KGHSY and FQNENV. V gave up 0 bases and J gave up 9 bases, with 18 bases separating them. The CDR3 reads CASSQSIWGRGGPQHF. As DNA, the CDR3 is TGTGCCAGCAGCCAATCGATATGGGGGCGCGGGGGGCCCCAGCATTTT.

The chain joins TRBV5-8 to TRBJ2-7; the D gene is possibly TRBD2 (6 bases). Germline V CDR1 and CDR2: SGHTS, YDEGEE. The V and J ends lost 4 bases and 12 bases respectively, with 14 bases between them. CDR3 length equals 11 residues. CDR3: CASSAGRWPYF. CDR3 sequence (DNA): TGTGCCAGCAGCGCGGGGAGATGGCCGTACTTC.